A single sample gave rise to the 8 T cell receptor beta chains below, sequenced in a study of T cell responses to AZD1222 COVID-19 vaccine. Method: immunoSEQ multiplex PCR; TCRdb's copy keeps in-frame clones and lacks some. This sample has about 45,000 clones, with around three quarters found just once. The material sequenced was peripheral blood, taken 28 days after the second dose of the MenACWY control vaccine. These receptors all stem from an adult who received the MenACWY meningococcal vaccine as a control.

This clone showed up just a few times. V gene TRBV5-1 combines with J gene TRBJ2-5; D may correspond to TRBD1 or TRBD2 (6 bases each). V lost 2 bases to trimming and J lost 4 bases, with 12 bases between them. This CDR3 is built from 14 residues. The V gene's germline CDR1 is SGHRS and CDR2 YFSETQ. The chain's CDR3 is CASSFWGAGETQYF. The CDR3 region has the DNA TGCGCCAGCAGCTTTTGGGGGGCTGGAGAGACCCAGTACTTC.

The J gene is TRBJ2-2, the V gene TRBV29-1; 10 nucleotides line up with TRBD1. Germline trimming cut 8 bases from V and 7 bases from J; bases unmatched to any gene: 7. CDR3 length equals 13 residues. CDR1 is SQVTM, CDR2 ANQGSEA, per germline. This chain's CDR3 is CSTNGQGVGELFF. DNA for the CDR3: TGCAGCACAAACGGACAGGGGGTCGGGGAGCTGTTTTTT.

The chain has TRBV28 and TRBJ2-5; the D is unclear. The CDR3 extends over 13 amino acids. Trimming left V 6 bases short and J 1 base short, with 9 bases between. The germline V gene has CDR1 MDHEN and CDR2 SYDVKM. The CDR3 protein is CASSLDGQETQYF. The CDR3 region has the DNA TGTGCCAGCAGCCTCGATGGCCAAGAGACCCAGTACTTC.

This clone has only a few counts. The chain combines TRBV29-1 with TRBJ2-2; D perhaps matches TRBD1 (6 bases). Germline loops: CDR1 SQVTM, CDR2 ANQGSEA. The CDR3 is made up of 12 amino acids. V was cut by 3 bases and J by 6 bases, with 8 bases left in between. The CDR3 nucleotides read TGCAGCGTTGACAGGGGTGCCGGGGAGCTGTTTTTT. Translation gives CSVDRGAGELFF.

A few counts support this clone. Here the CDR3 DNA reads TGTGCCAGCAGTTACACGAAGGGACTAGCGGGACGGGAGACCCAGTACTTC. Translating it yields CASSYTKGLAGRETQYF. The gene calls are TRBV6-2 or TRBV6-3 and TRBJ2-5; 13 bases fit TRBD2. CDR3 length: 17 residues. CDR1 is MNHEY and CDR2 is SVGEGT in the germline V gene. With 2 bases clipped from V and 5 bases from J, the junction kept 8 bases outside the gene matches.

This clone was seen only a few times. The gene calls are TRBV11-1 and TRBJ2-3, with 9 bases that match TRBD2. Unmatched junction bases numbered 15, after V lost 5 bases and J lost 9 bases. The CDR3 spans 16 residues. Germline V lookup: CDR1 SGHAT, CDR2 FQDESV (reference sequence). CDR3 DNA: TGTGCCAGCAGCCTATCTAGCGGGAATCTGGGTTACACGCAGTATTTT. Its translation: CASSLSSGNLGYTQYF. The variable domain in full, with the rest retrieved from reference TRBV11-1 and TRBJ2-3, is EAEVAQSPRYKITEKSQAVAFWCDPISGHATLYWYRQILGQGPELLVQFQDESVVDDSQLPKDRFSAERLKGVDSTLKIQPAELGDSAMYLCASSLSSGNLGYTQYFGPGTRLTVL.

The V gene is TRBV30, the J gene TRBJ2-4, with a possible D match to TRBD1 (6 bases). The germline CDR1 and CDR2 sequences are GTSNPN and SVGIG (reference sequence). The V end was cut by 0 bases, the J end by 7 bases, with 16 bases between. The CDR3 has 15 residues. This chain's CDR3 is CAWSVKTGGGNIQYF. CDR3 in DNA: TGTGCCTGGAGTGTAAAGACAGGTGGCGGGAACATTCAGTACTTC.

The rearrangement links TRBV12-3 or TRBV12-4 to TRBJ1-2; maybe TRBD1 (5 bases). Trimming left V 5 bases short and J 8 bases short, with 15 bases between. The CDR3 consists of 13 residues. The CDR3 region has the DNA TGTGCCAGCAGTGGGGGTGGCCGGCGAGGCTACACCTTC. Translated: CASSGGGRRGYTF.